The sequence of this T cell receptor beta chain was determined in a study of cytomegalovirus exposure and HLA in healthy donors. Study-wide points: Reported findings show TCR beta sequences accurately forecast HLA-A and HLA-B alleles in most subjects. The analysis excluded some indistinguishable V segments, including TRBV6-2 and TRBV6-3. In vitro work confirmed that a few CMV-associated chains recognize CMV antigens.

In its sample, this clone was seen once. Its antigen remains unidentified. Germline V gene sequence: CDR1 MDHEN, CDR2 SYDVKM. The V segment lost 7 bases and the J segment 10 bases; nucleotides outside the gene matches: 11. The CDR3 is 13 residues long. The PCR had 60 Vbeta and 13 Jbeta primers. Libraries were prepared by immunoSEQ multiplex PCR; TCRdb keeps only in-frame clonotypes and omits some of them. The table records some 180,000 clones, about 82% of them present only once. The sample taken for sequencing was PBMCs. J is TRBJ1-1 and V is TRBV28, with 8 nucleotides matching TRBD1. The clonotype comes from a man aged 18 to 35 in good health and CMV-seronegative. Here the CDR3 DNA reads TGTGCCAGCACCTTGACAGGGGTGGGTAGAGCTTTCTTT. Residues: CASTLTGVGRAFF.